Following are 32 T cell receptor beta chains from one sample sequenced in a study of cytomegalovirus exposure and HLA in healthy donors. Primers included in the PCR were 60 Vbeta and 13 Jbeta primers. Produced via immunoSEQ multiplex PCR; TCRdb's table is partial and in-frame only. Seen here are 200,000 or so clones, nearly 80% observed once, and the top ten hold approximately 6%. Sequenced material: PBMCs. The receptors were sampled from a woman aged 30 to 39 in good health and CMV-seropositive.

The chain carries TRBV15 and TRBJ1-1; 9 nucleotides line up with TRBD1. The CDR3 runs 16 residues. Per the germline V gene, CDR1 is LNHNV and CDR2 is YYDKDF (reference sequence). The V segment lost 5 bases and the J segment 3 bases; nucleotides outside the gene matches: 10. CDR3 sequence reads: CATSGHRGRVDTEAFF. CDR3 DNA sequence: TGTGCCACCAGCGGACACAGGGGGCGTGTAGACACTGAAGCTTTCTTT. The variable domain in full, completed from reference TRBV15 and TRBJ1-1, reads DAMVIQNPRYQVTQFGKPVTLSCSQTLNHNVMYWYQQKSSQAPKLLFHYYDKDFNNEADTPDNFQSRRPNTSFCFLDIRSPGLGDTAMYLCATSGHRGRVDTEAFFGQGTRLTVV.

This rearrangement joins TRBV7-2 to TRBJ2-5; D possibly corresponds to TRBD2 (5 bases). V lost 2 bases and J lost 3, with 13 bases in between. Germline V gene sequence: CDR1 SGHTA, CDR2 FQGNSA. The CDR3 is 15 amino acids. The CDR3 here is CASSLRTGREETQYF. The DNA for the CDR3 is TGTGCCAGCAGCTTAAGGACTGGACGGGAAGAGACCCAGTACTTC.

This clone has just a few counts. CDR3 loop: CASAGGTSGVYEQYF. The CDR3 DNA follows: TGCGCCAGCGCCGGGGGGACTAGCGGGGTGTACGAGCAGTACTTC. This rearrangement joins TRBV5-1 to TRBJ2-7; 13 bases agree with TRBD2. With 7 bases clipped from V and 4 bases from J, the junction kept 8 bases outside the gene matches. The CDR3 has 15 residues. CDR1 and CDR2 from the germline V gene are SGHRS and YFSETQ.

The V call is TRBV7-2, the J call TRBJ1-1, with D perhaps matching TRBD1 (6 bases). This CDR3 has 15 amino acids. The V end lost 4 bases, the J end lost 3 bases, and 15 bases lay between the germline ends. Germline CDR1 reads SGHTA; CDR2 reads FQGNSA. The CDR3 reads CASSSGPQGYTEAFF. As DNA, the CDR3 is TGTGCCAGCAGCTCTGGCCCACAGGGTTACACTGAAGCTTTCTTT.

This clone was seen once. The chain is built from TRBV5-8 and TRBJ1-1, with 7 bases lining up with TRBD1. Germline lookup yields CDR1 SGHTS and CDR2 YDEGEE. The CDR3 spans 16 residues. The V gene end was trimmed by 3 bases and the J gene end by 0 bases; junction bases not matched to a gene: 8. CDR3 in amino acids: CASSSLTGDMNTEAFF. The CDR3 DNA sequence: TGTGCCAGCAGCTCACTAACAGGGGATATGAACACTGAAGCTTTCTTT.

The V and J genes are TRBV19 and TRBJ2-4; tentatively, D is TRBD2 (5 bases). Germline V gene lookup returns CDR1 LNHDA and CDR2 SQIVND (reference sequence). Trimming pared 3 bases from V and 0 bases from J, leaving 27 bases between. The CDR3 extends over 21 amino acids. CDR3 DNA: TGTGCCAGTAGTATCGGACCCCAGAGGGCGCGCGTTATTCTAGCCAAAAACATTCAGTACTTC. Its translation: CASSIGPQRARVILAKNIQYF.

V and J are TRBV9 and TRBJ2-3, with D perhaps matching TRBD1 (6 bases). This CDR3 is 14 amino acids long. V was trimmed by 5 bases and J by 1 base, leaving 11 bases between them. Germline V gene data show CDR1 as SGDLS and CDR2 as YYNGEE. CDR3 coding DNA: TGTGCCAGCAGGCAGGGGTGGGGCACAGATACGCAGTATTTT. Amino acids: CASRQGWGTDTQYF. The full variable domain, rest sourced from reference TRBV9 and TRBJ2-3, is DSGVTQTPKHLITATGQRVTLRCSPRSGDLSVYWYQQSLDQGLQFLIQYYNGEERAKGNILERFSAQQFPDLHSELNLSSLELGDSALYFCASRQGWGTDTQYFGPGTRLTVL.

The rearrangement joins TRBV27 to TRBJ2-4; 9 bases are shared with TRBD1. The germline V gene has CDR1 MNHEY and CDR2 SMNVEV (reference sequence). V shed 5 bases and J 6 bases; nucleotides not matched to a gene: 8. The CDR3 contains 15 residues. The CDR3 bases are TGTGCCAGCAGTCCCGTGACAGGGGGATTAAACATTCAGTACTTC. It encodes CASSPVTGGLNIQYF.

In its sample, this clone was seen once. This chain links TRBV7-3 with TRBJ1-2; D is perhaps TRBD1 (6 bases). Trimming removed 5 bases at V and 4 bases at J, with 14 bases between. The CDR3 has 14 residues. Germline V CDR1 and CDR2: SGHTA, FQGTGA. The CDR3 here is CASSPKGGTYGYTF. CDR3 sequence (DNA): TGTGCCAGCAGCCCCAAAGGGGGAACCTATGGCTACACCTTC.

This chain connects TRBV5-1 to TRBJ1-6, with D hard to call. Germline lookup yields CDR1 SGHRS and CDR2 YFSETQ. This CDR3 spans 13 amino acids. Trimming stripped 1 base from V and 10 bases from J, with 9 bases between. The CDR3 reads CASSLHSVSPLHF. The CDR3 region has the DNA TGCGCCAGCAGCTTGCATAGCGTATCACCCCTCCACTTT.

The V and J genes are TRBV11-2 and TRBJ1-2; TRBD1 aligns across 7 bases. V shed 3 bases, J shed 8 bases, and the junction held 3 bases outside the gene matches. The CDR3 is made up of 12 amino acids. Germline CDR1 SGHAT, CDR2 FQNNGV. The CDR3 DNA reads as TGTGCCAGCAGCTTGACAGGGAAAGGCTACACCTTC. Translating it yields CASSLTGKGYTF.

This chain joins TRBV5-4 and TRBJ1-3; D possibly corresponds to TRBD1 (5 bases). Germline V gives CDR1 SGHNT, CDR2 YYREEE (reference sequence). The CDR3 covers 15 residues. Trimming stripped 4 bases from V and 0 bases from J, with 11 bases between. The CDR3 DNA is TGTGCCAGCAGCGCGGGACTGAACTCTGGAAACACCATATATTTT. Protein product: CASSAGLNSGNTIYF.

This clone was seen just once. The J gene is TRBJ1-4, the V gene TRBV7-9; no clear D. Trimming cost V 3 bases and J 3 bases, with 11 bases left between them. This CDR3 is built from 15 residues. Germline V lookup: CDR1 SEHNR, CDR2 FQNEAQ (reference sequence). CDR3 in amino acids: CASSFRRVANEKLFF. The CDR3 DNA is TGTGCCAGCAGCTTTAGGAGGGTAGCTAATGAAAAACTGTTTTTT.

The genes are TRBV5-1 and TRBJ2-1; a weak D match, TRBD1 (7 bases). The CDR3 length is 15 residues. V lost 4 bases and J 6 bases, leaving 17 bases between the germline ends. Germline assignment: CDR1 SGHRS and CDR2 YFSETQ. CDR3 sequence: CASSAGTVVSNEQFF. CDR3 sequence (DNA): TGCGCCAGCAGCGCGGGGACAGTAGTCAGCAATGAGCAGTTCTTC.

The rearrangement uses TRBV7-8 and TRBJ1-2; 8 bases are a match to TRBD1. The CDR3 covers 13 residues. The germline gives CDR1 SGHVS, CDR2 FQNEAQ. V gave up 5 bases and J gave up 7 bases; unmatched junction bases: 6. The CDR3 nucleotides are TGTGCCAGCAGCGCCTCAGGGGGCACTGGCTACACCTTC. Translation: CASSASGGTGYTF.

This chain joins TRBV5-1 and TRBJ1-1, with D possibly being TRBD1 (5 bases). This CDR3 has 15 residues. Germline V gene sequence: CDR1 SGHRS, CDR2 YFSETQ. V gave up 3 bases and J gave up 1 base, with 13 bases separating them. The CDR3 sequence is CASSSQGIANTEAFF. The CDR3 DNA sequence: TGCGCCAGCAGCTCCCAGGGTATTGCGAACACTGAAGCTTTCTTT.

DNA of the CDR3: TGTGCCAGTAGTATCCGGGACATCAATCAGCCCCAGCATTTT. Residues: CASSIRDINQPQHF. This sequence joins TRBV19 and TRBJ1-5; D is possibly TRBD1 (6 bases). The ends were cut back, 3 bases at V and 3 bases at J, with 9 bases in the middle. Germline V gives CDR1 LNHDA, CDR2 SQIVND (reference sequence). The CDR3 runs to 14 residues.

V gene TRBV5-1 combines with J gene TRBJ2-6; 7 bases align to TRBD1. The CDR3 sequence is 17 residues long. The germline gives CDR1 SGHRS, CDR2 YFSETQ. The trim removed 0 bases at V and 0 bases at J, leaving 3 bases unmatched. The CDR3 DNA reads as TGCGCCAGCAGCTTGGTAACAGGGGCCTCTGGGGCCAACGTCCTGACTTTC. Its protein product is CASSLVTGASGANVLTF.

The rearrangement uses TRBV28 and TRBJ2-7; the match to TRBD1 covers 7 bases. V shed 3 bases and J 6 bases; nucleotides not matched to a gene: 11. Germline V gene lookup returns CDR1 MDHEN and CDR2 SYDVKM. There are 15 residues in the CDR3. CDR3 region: CASSLIWQGVVEQYF. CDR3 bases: TGTGCCAGCAGTTTGATATGGCAGGGGGTTGTCGAGCAGTACTTC. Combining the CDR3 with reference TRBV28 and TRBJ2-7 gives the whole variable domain DVKVTQSSRYLVKRTGEKVFLECVQDMDHENMFWYRQDPGLGLRLIYFSYDVKMKEKGDIPEGYSVSREKKERFSLILESASTNQTSMYLCASSLIWQGVVEQYFGPGTRLTVT.

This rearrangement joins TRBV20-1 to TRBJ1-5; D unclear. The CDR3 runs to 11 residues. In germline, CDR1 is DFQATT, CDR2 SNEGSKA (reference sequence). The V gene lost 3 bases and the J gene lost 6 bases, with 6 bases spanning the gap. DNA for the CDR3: TGCAGTGCTAGTGGCAGTCAGCCCCAGCATTTT. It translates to CSASGSQPQHF.

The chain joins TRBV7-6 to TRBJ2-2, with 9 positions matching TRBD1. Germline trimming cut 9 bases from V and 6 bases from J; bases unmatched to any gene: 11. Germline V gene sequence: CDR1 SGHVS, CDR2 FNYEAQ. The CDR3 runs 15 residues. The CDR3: CARRIFTGGPGELFF. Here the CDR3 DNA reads TGTGCCAGACGAATCTTTACAGGGGGCCCCGGGGAGCTGTTTTTT. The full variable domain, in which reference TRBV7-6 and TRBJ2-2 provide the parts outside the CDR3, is GAGVSQSPRYKVTKRGQDVALRCDPISGHVSLYWYRQALGQGPEFLTYFNYEAQQDKSGLPNDRFSAERPEGSISTLTIQRTEQRDSAMYRCARRIFTGGPGELFFGEGSRLTVL.

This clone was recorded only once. CDR3 nucleotides: TGTGCCAGTAGTATCGGGACAGGATACTACGAGCAGTACTTC. Translating gives CASSIGTGYYEQYF. The J gene is TRBJ2-7, the V gene TRBV19; the match to TRBD1 covers 8 bases. The germline gives CDR1 LNHDA, CDR2 SQIVND (reference sequence). The CDR3 runs 14 residues. Trimming removed 3 bases from V and 3 bases from J; junction bases left unmatched: 4.

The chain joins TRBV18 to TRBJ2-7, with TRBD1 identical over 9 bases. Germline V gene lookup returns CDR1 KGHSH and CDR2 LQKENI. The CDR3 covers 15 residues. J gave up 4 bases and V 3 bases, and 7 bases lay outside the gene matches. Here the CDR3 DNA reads TGTGCCAGCTCACCGGGGACAGGGCGCCAATACGAGCAGTACTTC. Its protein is CASSPGTGRQYEQYF. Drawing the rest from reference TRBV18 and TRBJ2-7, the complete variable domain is NAGVMQNPRHLVRRRGQEARLRCSPMKGHSHVYWYRQLPEEGLKFMVYLQKENIIDESGMPKERFSAEFPKEGPSILRIQQVVRGDSAAYFCASSPGTGRQYEQYFGPGTRLTVT.

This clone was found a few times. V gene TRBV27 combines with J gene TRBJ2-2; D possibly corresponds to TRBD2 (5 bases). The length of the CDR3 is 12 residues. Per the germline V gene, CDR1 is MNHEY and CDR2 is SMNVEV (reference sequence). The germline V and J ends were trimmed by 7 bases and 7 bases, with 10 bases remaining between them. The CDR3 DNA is TGTGCCAGCACTGAGGGTGGCGGGGAGCTGTTTTTT. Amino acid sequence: CASTEGGGELFF.

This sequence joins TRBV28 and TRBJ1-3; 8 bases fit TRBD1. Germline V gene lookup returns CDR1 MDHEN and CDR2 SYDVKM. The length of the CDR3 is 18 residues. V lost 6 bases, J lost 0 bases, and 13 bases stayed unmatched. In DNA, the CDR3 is TGTGCCAGCAGCTGGGGCCCTGACAGGGGCGTCTCTGGAAACACCATATATTTT. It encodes CASSWGPDRGVSGNTIYF. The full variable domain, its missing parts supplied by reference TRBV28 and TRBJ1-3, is DVKVTQSSRYLVKRTGEKVFLECVQDMDHENMFWYRQDPGLGLRLIYFSYDVKMKEKGDIPEGYSVSREKKERFSLILESASTNQTSMYLCASSWGPDRGVSGNTIYFGEGSWLTVV.

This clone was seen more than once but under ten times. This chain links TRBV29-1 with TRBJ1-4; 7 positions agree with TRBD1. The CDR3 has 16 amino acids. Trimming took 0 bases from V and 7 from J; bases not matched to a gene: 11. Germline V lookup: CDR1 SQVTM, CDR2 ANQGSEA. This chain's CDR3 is CSVEDRTGTVAEKLFF. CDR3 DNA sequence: TGCAGCGTTGAAGATAGGACCGGGACAGTGGCTGAAAAACTGTTTTTT.

The CDR3 sequence is CASSLVPGNQPQHF. The CDR3 coding sequence is TGTGCCAGCAGCTTAGTTCCGGGAAATCAGCCCCAGCATTTT. The gene calls are TRBV7-9 and TRBJ1-5, with D hard to call. Trimming took off 1 base at V and 4 bases at J, with 8 bases between the two ends. The CDR3 is made up of 14 amino acids. Germline CDR1 is SEHNR and CDR2 is FQNEAQ (reference sequence).

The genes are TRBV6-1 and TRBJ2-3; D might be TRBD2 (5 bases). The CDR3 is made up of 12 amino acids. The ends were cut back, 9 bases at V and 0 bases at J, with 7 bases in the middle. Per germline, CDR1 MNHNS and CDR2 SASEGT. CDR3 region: CARRTSTDTQYF. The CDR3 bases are TGTGCCAGAAGGACTAGCACAGATACGCAGTATTTT.

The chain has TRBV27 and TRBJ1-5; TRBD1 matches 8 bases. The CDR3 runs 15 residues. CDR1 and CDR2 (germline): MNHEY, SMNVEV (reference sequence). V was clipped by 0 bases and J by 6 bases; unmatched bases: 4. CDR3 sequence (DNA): TGTGCCAGCAGTTTATCTGGACAGGGAGCTCAGCCCCAGCATTTT. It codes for CASSLSGQGAQPQHF.

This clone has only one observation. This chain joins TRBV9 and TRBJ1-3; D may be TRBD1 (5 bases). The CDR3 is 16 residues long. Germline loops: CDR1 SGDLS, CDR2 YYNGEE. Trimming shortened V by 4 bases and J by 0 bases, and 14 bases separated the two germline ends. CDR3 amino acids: CASSTQGGDSGNTIYF. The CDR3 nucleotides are TGTGCCAGCAGCACGCAGGGTGGAGACTCTGGAAACACCATATATTTT.

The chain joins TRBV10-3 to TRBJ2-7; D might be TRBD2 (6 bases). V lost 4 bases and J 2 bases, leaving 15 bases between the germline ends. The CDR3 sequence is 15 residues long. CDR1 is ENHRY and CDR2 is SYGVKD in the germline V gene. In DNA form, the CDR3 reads TGTGCCATCAGTGCGACCAGCGGGCCCGCCTACGAGCAGTACTTC. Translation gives CAISATSGPAYEQYF.

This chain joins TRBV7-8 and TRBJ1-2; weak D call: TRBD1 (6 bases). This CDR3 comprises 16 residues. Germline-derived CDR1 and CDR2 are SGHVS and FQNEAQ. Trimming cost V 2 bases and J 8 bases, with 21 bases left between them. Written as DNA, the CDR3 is TGTGCCAGCAGCTTACTCCTGACAGGAGGTACGGGAGGCTACACCTTC. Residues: CASSLLLTGGTGGYTF.